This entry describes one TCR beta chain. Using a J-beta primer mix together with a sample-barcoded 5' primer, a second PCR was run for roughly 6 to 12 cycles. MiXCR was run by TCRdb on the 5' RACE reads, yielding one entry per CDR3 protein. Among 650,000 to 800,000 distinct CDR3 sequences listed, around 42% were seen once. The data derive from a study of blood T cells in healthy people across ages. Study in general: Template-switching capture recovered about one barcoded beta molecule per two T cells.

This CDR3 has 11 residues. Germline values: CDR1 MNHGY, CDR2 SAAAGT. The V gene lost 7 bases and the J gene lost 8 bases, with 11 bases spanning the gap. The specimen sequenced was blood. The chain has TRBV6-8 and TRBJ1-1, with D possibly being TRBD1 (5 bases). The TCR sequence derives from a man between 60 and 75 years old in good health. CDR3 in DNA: TGTGCCAGCAAATGGGGACCCGAAGCTTTCTTT. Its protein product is CASKWGPEAFF.